This T cell receptor beta chain was obtained from a study of early T cells in non-severe SARS-CoV-2 infection. Across the study: Sequencing input comprised bulk RNA from unsorted whole blood; chain pairing was not available. Overall study findings and caveats: Database matching using VDJdb favored anti-spike CD8 responses, with private and CD4 specificities left missing.

Each cDNA molecule carried a unique molecular identifier. MiXCR, run by TCRdb on the 5' RACE reads, gives a single entry per CDR3 protein. The table records about 49,000 distinct CDR3 sequences, less than 7.5% of them present only once. This clonotype was picked up many times. The antigen is not known. This receptor was taken from an adult who was a healthcare worker with PCR-confirmed SARS-CoV-2 infection or an uninfected control (not recorded which). Sequencing used whole blood, obtained at baseline.

The CDR3 sequence is CSAGGRTYNEQFF. DNA for the CDR3: TGCAGTGCCGGAGGCAGGACATACAATGAGCAGTTCTTC. The gene calls are TRBV20-1 and TRBJ2-1, with D tentatively TRBD1 or TRBD2 (5 bases each). Germline V CDR1 and CDR2: DFQATT, SNEGSKA (reference sequence). This CDR3 contains 13 residues. V was pared by 6 bases and J by 4 bases, with 13 bases between.